The T cell receptor (beta chain) described here comes from a study of T cell repertoires in cytomegalovirus infection. This clonotype was seen ten or more times. Trimming pared 2 bases from V and 6 bases from J, leaving 8 bases between. The CDR3 spans 12 residues. Germline values: CDR1 SGHVS, CDR2 FQNEAQ. TCRdb re-called the reads with MiXCR, one entry per CDR3 protein. The sample includes about 310,000 distinct CDR3 sequences, around a sixth of them seen just once. The receptor was derived from a human donor in good health (CMV status not recorded). Some clones in this sample may be carry-over from other donors' samples. This sequence joins TRBV7-8 and TRBJ2-7; D is uncertain. Sequencing was done on a sample of PBMCs. The CDR3 spells CASSLLGLEQYF. CDR3 in DNA: TGTGCCAGCAGCTTATTAGGGCTCGAGCAGTACTTC.